The source of this T cell receptor (beta chain) is a study of blood T cell repertoires in COVID-19. The wider study: Collection of acute and convalescent COVID-19 samples took place in the United States, Italy and Spain. PBMCs, B-cell-depleted T cells, or T cells were the source of the cDNA or gDNA that made up the material.

Original handling: Reference gene primer amplification yielded estimated nucleated cell counts. Assay used: immunoSEQ multiplex PCR; TCRdb lists only in-frame clones, some missing. V, J and clone size are taken as reported in that table, and D and trimming were inferred from the DNA itself. The table includes 150,000 to 170,000 clones, roughly nine tenths detected once. This CDR3 spans 14 amino acids. CDR1 SNHLY and CDR2 FYNNEI come from the germline V gene. The V and J ends lost 4 bases and 3 bases respectively, with 10 bases between them. This chain joins TRBV2 and TRBJ1-5; the D is unclear. This clonotype was sampled from a man aged 50 or older with acute or convalescent COVID-19. Sequences were obtained from peripheral blood. CDR3 amino acids: CASSVEQYNQPQHF. The CDR3 nucleotides are TGTGCCAGCAGTGTGGAACAGTACAATCAGCCCCAGCATTTT.